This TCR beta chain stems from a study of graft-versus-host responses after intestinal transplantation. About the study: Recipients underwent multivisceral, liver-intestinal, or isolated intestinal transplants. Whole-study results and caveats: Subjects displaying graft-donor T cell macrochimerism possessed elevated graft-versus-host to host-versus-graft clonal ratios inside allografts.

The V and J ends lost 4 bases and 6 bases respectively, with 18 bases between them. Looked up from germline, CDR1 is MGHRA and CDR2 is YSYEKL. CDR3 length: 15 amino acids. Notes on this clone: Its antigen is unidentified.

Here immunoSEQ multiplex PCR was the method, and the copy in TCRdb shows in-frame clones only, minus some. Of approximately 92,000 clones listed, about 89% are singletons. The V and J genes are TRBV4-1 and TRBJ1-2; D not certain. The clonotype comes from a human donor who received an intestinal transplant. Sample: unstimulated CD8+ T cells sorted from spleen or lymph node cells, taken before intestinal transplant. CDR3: CASSPREGNINGYTF. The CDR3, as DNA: TGCGCCAGCAGCCCTAGGGAAGGGAACATCAATGGCTACACCTTC.